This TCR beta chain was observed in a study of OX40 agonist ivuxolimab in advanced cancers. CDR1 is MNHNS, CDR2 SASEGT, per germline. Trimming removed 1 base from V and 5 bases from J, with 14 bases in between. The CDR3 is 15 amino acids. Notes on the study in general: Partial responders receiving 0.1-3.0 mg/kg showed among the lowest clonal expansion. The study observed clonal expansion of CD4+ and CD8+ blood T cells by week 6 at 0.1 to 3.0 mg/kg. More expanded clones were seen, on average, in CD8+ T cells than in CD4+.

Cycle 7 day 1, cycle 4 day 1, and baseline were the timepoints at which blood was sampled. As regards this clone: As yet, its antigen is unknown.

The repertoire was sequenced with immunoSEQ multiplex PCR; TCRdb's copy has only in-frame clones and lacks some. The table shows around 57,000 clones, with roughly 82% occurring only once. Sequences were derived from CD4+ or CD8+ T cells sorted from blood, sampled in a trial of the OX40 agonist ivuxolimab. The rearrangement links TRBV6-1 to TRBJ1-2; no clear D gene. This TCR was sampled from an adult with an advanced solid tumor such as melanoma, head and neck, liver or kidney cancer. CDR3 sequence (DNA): TGTGCCAGCAGTGAAGGGGCCATAGCCGTGTATGGCTACACCTTC. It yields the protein CASSEGAIAVYGYTF.